This entry describes one T cell receptor (beta chain). TCRdb's copy holds only in-frame clones and misses some; the assay was immunoSEQ multiplex PCR. The sample carries around 260,000 clones, around 90% recorded once. CDR3 size: 14 residues. Germline values: CDR1 SGHRS, CDR2 YFSETQ. J lost 4 bases, V lost 4 bases, and 5 bases had no gene match. This entry is derived from a study of blood T cell repertoires in COVID-19. The clonotype comes from a human donor in a cohort sampled during active COVID-19. The chain is built from TRBV5-1 and TRBJ2-7; 10 positions match TRBD1. Sequenced: peripheral blood. The CDR3 DNA is TGCGCCAGCAGCGAGGGACAGGGGTCGTACGAGCAGTACTTC. This codes for CASSEGQGSYEQYF.